This TCR beta chain is from a study of beta chain features in type 1 diabetes. Sorted populations were all over 95% pure. This CDR3 spans 17 amino acids. Germline V CDR1 and CDR2: SGHTA, FQGNSA. Trimming took 3 bases from V and 0 from J, leaving 12 bases between them. General study findings and limits: Shorter TCRB CDR3s, moderately but significantly so, were found in Type 1 diabetes patients in all four CD4+ subsets. PCR might favor shorter templates, but any such skew would affect patients and controls equally.

Since all of the isolated RNA was reverse transcribed, expressed TCRB transcripts were what got sequenced. The average output of naive, central memory and regulatory T cell samples was 3.6 million or so reads. The table came from immunoSEQ multiplex PCR; TCRdb's copy has only in-frame clones and leaves some out. This sample has 500,000 to 800,000 clones, with roughly 12% found just once. This clone was counted only a few times. What it recognizes is unknown. The chain couples TRBV7-2 to TRBJ2-6; no clear D gene. The receptor was isolated from a man aged 25-40 years with type 1 diabetes. Material: naive CD4+ T cells from blood. The CDR3 coding sequence is TGTGCCAGCAGCTTTAGCTTCTCGACCTCTGGGGCCAACGTCCTGACTTTC. Residues: CASSFSFSTSGANVLTF.